Listed below are T cell receptor beta chains from one sample, sequenced in a study of control samples from healthy donors and cancer patients. The table came from immunoSEQ multiplex PCR; TCRdb's copy has only in-frame clones and leaves some out. The table lists 80,000 or so clones, around 92% of them singletons, with approximately 16% in the top ten. The sequencing input was blood. The origin of the receptors is a man aged 50 to 59 in good health. Both conserved end residues are part of each CDR3. D genes are given only for firm matches. Clone size is stated in some rows and not others, as once, few, many or a class when expanded.

-	TRBV6-6	-	TRBJ2-7	CASSHRDDPYEQYF	TGTGCCAGCAGCCACCGGGACGATCCCTACGAGCAGTACTTC
-	TRBV9	-	TRBJ2-2	CASSVAGNTGELFF	TGTGCCAGCAGCGTAGCGGGGAACACCGGGGAGCTGTTTTTT
-	TRBV25-1	TRBD2	TRBJ2-3	CASSGLAPADTQYF	TGTGCCAGCAGCGGACTAGCCCCTGCAGATACGCAGTATTTT
-	TRBV3-1/TRBV3-2	-	TRBJ2-7	CASSQVTGLPTRQYF	TGTGCCAGCAGCCAAGTAACAGGCTTACCTACGAGGCAGTACTTC
-	TRBV6-2/TRBV6-3	-	TRBJ2-7	CASSYVAGNEQYF	TGTGCCAGCAGTTACGTGGCGGGGAACGAGCAGTACTTC
once	TRBV7-9	TRBD1	TRBJ1-1	CASSPTGEYGFF	TGTGCCAGCAGCCCGACAGGGGAGTATGGTTTCTTT
-	TRBV5-6	-	TRBJ1-2	CASSGRDLFYGYTF	TGTGCCAGCAGCGGCCGGGACCTATTCTATGGCTACACCTTC
-	TRBV2	-	TRBJ1-5	CASTPGIGSQPQHF	TGTGCCAGCACCCCTGGGATAGGATCTCAGCCCCAGCATTTT
-	TRBV2	-	TRBJ1-6	CASSPRGTGNSPLHF	TGTGCCAGCAGTCCCAGGGGTACGGGAAATTCACCCCTCCACTTT
-	TRBV7-2	TRBD2	TRBJ2-3	CASSPGGSGGRYTQYF	TGTGCCAGCAGTCCCGGCGGTAGCGGGGGCCGATATACGCAGTATTTT
-	TRBV6-6	-	TRBJ1-1	CASSNGAMGTEAFF	TGTGCCAGCAGTAACGGGGCTATGGGCACTGAAGCTTTCTTT
-	TRBV7-8	TRBD1	TRBJ1-5	CASSFRRQGSGQPQHF	TGTGCCAGCAGCTTCCGACGACAGGGGTCGGGTCAGCCCCAGCATTTT
-	TRBV6-5	-	TRBJ2-7	CASSRSSYEQYF	TGTGCCAGCAGTCGGAGCTCCTACGAGCAGTACTTC
-	TRBV10-3	TRBD1	TRBJ1-1	CAIRKGQGAEAFF	TGTGCCATCAGAAAGGGACAGGGCGCTGAAGCTTTCTTT
-	TRBV24-1	-	TRBJ2-1	CATSDFTGDWFF	TGTGCCACCAGTGATTTTACTGGTGATTGGTTCTTC
-	TRBV7-6	TRBD1	TRBJ1-1	CASSSHRGGSTEAFF	TGTGCCAGCAGCTCTCACAGGGGGGGAAGCACTGAAGCTTTCTTT
-	TRBV5-1	-	TRBJ1-1	CASSLGGVNTEAFF	TGCGCCAGCAGCTTAGGGGGGGTCAACACTGAAGCTTTCTTT
-	TRBV29-1	TRBD1	TRBJ1-4	CSVYFGQGSEKLFF	TGCAGCGTTTATTTTGGACAGGGGAGCGAAAAACTGTTTTTT